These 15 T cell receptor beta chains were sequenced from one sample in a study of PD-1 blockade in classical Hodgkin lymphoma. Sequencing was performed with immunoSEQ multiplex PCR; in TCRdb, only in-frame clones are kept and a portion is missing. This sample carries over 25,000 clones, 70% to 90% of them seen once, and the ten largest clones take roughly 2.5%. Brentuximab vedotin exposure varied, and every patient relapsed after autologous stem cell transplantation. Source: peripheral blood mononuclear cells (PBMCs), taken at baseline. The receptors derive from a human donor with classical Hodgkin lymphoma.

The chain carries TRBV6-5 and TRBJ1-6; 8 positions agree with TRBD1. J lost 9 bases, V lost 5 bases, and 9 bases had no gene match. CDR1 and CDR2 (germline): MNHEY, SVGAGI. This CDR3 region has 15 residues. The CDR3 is CASSGLDRGSSPLHF. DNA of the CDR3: TGTGCCAGCAGTGGCCTCGACAGGGGTAGTTCACCCCTCCACTTT.

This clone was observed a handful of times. The CDR3 coding sequence is TGCGCCAGCAGCTTGGGGAGCGGGGGTTGGAATGAGCAGTTCTTC. Amino acids: CASSLGSGGWNEQFF. This chain joins TRBV5-1 and TRBJ2-1; 8 positions match TRBD2. Germline CDR1 SGHRS, CDR2 YFSETQ. This CDR3 spans 15 amino acids. The V segment lost 0 bases and the J segment 7 bases; nucleotides outside the gene matches: 6.

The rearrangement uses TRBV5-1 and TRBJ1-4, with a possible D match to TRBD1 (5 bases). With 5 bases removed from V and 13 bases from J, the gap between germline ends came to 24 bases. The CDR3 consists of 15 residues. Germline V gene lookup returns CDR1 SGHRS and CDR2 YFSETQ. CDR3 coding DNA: TGCGCCAGCAGTCTCGAAGGGGTGGGGTATGGAATACTGTTTTTT. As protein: CASSLEGVGYGILFF.

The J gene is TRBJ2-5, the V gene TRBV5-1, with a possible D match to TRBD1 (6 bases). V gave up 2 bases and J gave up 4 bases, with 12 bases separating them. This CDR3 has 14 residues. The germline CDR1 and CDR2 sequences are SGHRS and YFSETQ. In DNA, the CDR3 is TGCGCCAGCAGCTTACAGGGATTGGGAGAGACCCAGTACTTC. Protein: CASSLQGLGETQYF.

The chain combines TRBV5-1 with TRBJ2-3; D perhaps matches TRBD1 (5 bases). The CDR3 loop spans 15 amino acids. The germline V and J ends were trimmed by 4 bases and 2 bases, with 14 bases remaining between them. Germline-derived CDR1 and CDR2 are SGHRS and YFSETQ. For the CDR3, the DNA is TGCGCCAGCAGCAACACAGGAGATACCACAGATACGCAGTATTTT. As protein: CASSNTGDTTDTQYF.

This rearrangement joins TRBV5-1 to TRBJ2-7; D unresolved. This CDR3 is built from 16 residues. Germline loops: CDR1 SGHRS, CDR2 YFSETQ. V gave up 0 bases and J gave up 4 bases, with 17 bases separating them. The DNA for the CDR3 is TGCGCCAGCAGCTTGGTGCCTAGAGTTCTTTGGTACGAGCAGTACTTC. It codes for CASSLVPRVLWYEQYF.

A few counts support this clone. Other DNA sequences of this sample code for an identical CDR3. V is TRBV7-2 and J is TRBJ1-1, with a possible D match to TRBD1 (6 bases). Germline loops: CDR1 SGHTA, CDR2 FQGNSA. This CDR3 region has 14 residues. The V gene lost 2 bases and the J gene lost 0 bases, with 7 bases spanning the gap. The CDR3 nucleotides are TGTGCCAGCAGCTTACAGGGGTTGAACACTGAAGCTTTCTTT. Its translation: CASSLQGLNTEAFF.

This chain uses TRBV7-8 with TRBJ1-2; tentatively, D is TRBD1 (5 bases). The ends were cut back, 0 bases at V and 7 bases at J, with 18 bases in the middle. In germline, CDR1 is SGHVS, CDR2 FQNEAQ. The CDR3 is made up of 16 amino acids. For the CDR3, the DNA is TGTGCCAGCAGCTTAGCGTTGAGAGGGACGGTGGTTGGCTACACCTTC. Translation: CASSLALRGTVVGYTF.

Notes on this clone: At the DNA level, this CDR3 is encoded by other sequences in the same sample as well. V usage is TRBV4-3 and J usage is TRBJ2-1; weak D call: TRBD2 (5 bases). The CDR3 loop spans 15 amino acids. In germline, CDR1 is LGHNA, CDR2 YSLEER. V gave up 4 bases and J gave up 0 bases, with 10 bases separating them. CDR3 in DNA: TGCGCCAGCAGCCTAGACTACAGCTCCTACAATGAGCAGTTCTTC. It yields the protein CASSLDYSSYNEQFF.

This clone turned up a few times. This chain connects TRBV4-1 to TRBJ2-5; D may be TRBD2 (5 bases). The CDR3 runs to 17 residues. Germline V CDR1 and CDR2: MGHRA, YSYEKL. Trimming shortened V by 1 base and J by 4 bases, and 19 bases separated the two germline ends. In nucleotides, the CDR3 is TGCGCCAGCAGCCAAGTTAACCTAGTAGCGTGGGGAGAGACCCAGTACTTC. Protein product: CASSQVNLVAWGETQYF.

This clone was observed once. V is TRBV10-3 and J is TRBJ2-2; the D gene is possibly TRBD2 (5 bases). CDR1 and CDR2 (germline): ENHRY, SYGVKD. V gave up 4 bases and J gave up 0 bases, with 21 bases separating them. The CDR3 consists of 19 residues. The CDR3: CAISGPSPGSSANTGELFF. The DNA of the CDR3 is TGTGCCATCAGTGGACCGTCGCCGGGGAGCTCTGCGAACACCGGGGAGCTGTTTTTT.

The CDR3 loop is CASRGQGVNYAGELFF. The CDR3 nucleotides read TGTGCCAGCAGGGGACAGGGGGTGAATTATGCCGGGGAGCTGTTTTTT. The chain is built from TRBV27 and TRBJ2-2; TRBD1 matches at 11 bases. Germline V gene lookup returns CDR1 MNHEY and CDR2 SMNVEV (reference sequence). The CDR3 runs 16 residues. The V gene end was trimmed by 6 bases and the J gene end by 6 bases; junction bases not matched to a gene: 9.

The CDR3 region is CASSTPTGPPLNEQFF. The CDR3 DNA follows: TGTGCCAGCAGTACCCCTACAGGGCCCCCGTTGAATGAGCAGTTCTTC. The chain joins TRBV27 to TRBJ2-1; a possible D gene is TRBD1 (6 bases). V lost 5 bases and J lost 7, with 21 bases in between. The CDR3 totals 16 residues. Germline CDR1 and CDR2: MNHEY and SMNVEV (reference sequence).

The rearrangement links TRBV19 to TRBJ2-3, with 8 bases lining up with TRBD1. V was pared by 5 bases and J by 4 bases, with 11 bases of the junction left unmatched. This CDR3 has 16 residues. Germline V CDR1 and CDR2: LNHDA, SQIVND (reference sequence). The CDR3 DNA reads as TGTGCCAGTAGTTTCCTGACAGGGGCGGCAGCAGATACGCAGTATTTT. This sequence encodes CASSFLTGAAADTQYF.

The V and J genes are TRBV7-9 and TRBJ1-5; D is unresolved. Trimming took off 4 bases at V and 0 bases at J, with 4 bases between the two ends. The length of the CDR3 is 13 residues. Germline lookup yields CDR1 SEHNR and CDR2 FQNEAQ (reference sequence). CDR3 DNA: TGTGCCAGCAGCTGGGGTAGCAATCAGCCCCAGCATTTT. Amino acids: CASSWGSNQPQHF.